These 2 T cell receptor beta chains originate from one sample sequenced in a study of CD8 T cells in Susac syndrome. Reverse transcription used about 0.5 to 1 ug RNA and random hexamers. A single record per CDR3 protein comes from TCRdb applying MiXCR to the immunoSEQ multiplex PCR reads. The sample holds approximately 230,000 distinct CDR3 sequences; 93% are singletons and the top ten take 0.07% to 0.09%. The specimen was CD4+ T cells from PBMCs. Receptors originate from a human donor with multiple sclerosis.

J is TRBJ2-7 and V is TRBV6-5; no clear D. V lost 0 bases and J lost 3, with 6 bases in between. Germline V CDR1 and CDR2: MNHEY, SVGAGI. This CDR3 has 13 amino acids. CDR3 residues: CASSYSRGYEQYV. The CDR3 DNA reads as TGTGCCAGCAGTTACTCGAGAGGCTACGAGCAGTACGTC.

The CDR3 region is CASSERRGGTEAFF. Here the CDR3 DNA reads TGTGCCAGCAGTGAAAGGCGGGGAGGCACTGAAGCTTTCTTT. V usage is TRBV6-1 and J usage is TRBJ1-1; D not certain. Germline V gene data show CDR1 as MNHNS and CDR2 as SASEGT. V was clipped by 2 bases and J by 4 bases, with 11 bases between them. This CDR3 is 14 amino acids long.